The rows below give T cell receptor beta chains drawn from one sample of a study of post-analysis software for immune sequencing data. In TCRdb, the PCR reads were re-called with MiXCR into one record per CDR3 protein. The table has 750,000 to 950,000 distinct CDR3 sequences, 35% to 55% seen once; the top ten hold 4.9%. The sample was blood. The source of these receptors is a girl aged 10 to 17 with multiple sclerosis. Each CDR3 is given without its conserved first and last residue.

v_gene,CDR3aa
TRBV7-3,ASSSSKGSPLH
TRBV20-1,SAAPITSGKFPEQY
TRBV20-1,SARVKDRGYGYT
TRBV18,ASSPESGRAYEQY
TRBV20-1,SALRQVSYEQY
TRBV4-3,ASSQSRGDLSYEQY
TRBV7-3,ASRPGGTDTQY
TRBV7-2,ASSSGAGDTQY
TRBV6-1,ASSESGQPYGYT
TRBV19,ASSPIPYKQGASRYIQY
TRBV29-1,SVERVGKQAF
TRBV20-1,SARPRGYNEQF
TRBV2,ASRDTPNTEAF
TRBV25-1,ASSREREWQDTQY
TRBV12-3/TRBV12-4,ASSPRVRPGQGGLGYT
TRBV6-5,ASSYTGRREQY
TRBV6-1,ASTDPGEGRYQETQY
TRBV7-8,ASSLAGPEAF
TRBV3-1,ASSQDGGGIYEQY
TRBV5-6,ASSLVLTTGSGPNTDTQY
TRBV28,ASSVDTQY
TRBV6-6,AISENGRDYEQY
TRBV27,ASKPSAADGYT
TRBV5-5,ASSLPGVKSYEQY
TRBV12-3/TRBV12-4,ASSLTGQERTQY
TRBV20-1,SARTGVSSGANVLT
TRBV27,AGSPLATGPVRYSNQPQH
TRBV12-3/TRBV12-4,ASSSGQGLRNTEAF
TRBV4-1,ASSHLPGQGPDTQY
TRBV7-8,ASSGWGNTEAF
TRBV9,ASSVGESEQF